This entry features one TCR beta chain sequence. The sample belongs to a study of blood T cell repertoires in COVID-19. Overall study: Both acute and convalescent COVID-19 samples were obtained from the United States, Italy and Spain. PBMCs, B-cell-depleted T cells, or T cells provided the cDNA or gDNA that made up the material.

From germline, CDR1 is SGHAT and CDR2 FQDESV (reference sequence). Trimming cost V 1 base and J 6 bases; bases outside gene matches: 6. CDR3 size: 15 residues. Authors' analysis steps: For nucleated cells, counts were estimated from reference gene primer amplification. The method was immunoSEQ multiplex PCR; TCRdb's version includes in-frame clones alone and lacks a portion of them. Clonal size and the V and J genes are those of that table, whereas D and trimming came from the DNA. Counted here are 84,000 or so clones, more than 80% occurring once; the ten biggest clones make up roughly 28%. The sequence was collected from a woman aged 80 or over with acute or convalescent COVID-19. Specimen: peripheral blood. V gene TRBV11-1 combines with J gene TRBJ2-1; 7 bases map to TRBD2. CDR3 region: CASSLGRDYFNEQFF. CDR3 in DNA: TGTGCCAGCAGCTTAGGGCGGGACTACTTCAATGAGCAGTTCTTC. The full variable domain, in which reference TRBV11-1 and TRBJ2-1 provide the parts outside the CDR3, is EAEVAQSPRYKITEKSQAVAFWCDPISGHATLYWYRQILGQGPELLVQFQDESVVDDSQLPKDRFSAERLKGVDSTLKIQPAELGDSAMYLCASSLGRDYFNEQFFGPGTRLTVL.